This TCR delta chain was captured by sequencing in a study of γδ T cells in repeated Plasmodium falciparum infection. Gammadelta T cells were flow-sorted from PBMC into Vgamma9/Vdelta2+ and Vdelta2-negative populations for bulk analysis. Worth noting for this clone: This likely came from a read error, as a far larger clone is one base away. Other DNA sequences from this sample encode an identical CDR3 as well.

This CDR3 comprises 13 residues. CDR1 is GEAIGNYY and CDR2 is EKD in the germline V gene. V lost 3 bases and J lost 5, with 9 bases in between. TCRdb made new clone calls on the multiplex PCR reads using CATT. The table shows roughly 93,000 delta-chain clones, with approximately 1.5% occurring only once. Input material: gamma-delta T cells from blood. The clonotype comes from a pool of human donors (malaria-infected and uninfected, not separated). The chain recombines TRDV2 with TRDJ2; D is unresolved. The CDR3 sequence is CACDVRETAQLFF. The CDR3 DNA reads TGTGCCTGTGACGTACGCGAAACAGCACAACTCTTCTTT.